This TCR beta chain was retrieved from a study of T cells expressing NK-cell markers. TCRdb re-analyzed the 5' RACE reads; it lists each CDR3 protein once, without DNA. Recorded here are some 390,000 distinct CDR3 sequences; the top ten clones represent roughly a tenth. The V gene's germline CDR1 is KGHDR and CDR2 SFDVKD. The CDR3 loop spans 20 amino acids. The genes are TRBV24-1 and TRBJ2-5; TCRdb proposes TRBD2, but this gene call is untestable without DNA. The sample consisted of blood T cells: a sorted CD56 or NKG2C T cell subset, CD4+ or CD8+ T cells, or bulk PBMC T cells (not recorded which). The TCR comes from a woman aged 50 to 60 in good health. CDR3 residues: CATSDDHTLADRGWGETQYF.